Below are 3 T cell receptor beta chains sequenced from a single sample in a study of OX40 agonist ivuxolimab in advanced cancers. Profiling relied on immunoSEQ multiplex PCR, and the TCRdb table lists in-frame clones only, not all of them. The sample has about 89,000 clones, about nine tenths seen once. Sequencing was performed on CD4+ or CD8+ T cells sorted from blood, taken in a trial of the OX40 agonist ivuxolimab. The receptors were gathered from an adult with an advanced solid tumor such as melanoma, head and neck, liver or kidney cancer.

This clone was seen once. This rearrangement joins TRBV2 to TRBJ1-3; no definite D call. Germline lookup yields CDR1 SNHLY and CDR2 FYNNEI. This CDR3 spans 12 amino acids. The germline V and J ends were trimmed by 3 bases and 4 bases, with 4 bases remaining between them. DNA for the CDR3: TGTGCCAGCAGTGAGGGGGGAAACACCATATATTTT. Protein sequence: CASSEGGNTIYF.

V and J are TRBV6-6 and TRBJ2-7; 8 bases align to TRBD1. The CDR3 totals 15 residues. In germline, CDR1 is MNHNY, CDR2 SVGAGI (reference sequence). The ends lost 1 base at V and 1 base at J; junction bases unmatched: 3. CDR3 protein: CASSYFGQGSYEQYF. For the CDR3, the DNA is TGTGCCAGCAGTTACTTTGGACAGGGATCCTACGAGCAGTACTTC.

This clone appeared a single time. The J gene is TRBJ1-4, the V gene TRBV5-6; TRBD1 matches 7 bases. The CDR3 sequence is 14 residues long. V shed 6 bases and J 6 bases; nucleotides not matched to a gene: 8. Germline loops: CDR1 SGHDT, CDR2 YYEEEE. CDR3 sequence (DNA): TGTGCCAGCACTGTAGGGGGCCGGTATGAAAAACTGTTTTTT. This translates into CASTVGGRYEKLFF.